Following are 14 T cell receptor beta chains from one sample sequenced in a study of beta chain bispecific antibodies for T cell cancers. General study findings and limits: Most targeted TRBV signal came from the leukemia cell line cells, not normal T cells.

What these receptors recognize is not known. Expansion lasted 2 to 4 days, with either anti-CD3 antibody OKT3 or CD3/CD28 beads. TCRdb recomputed calls from the 5' RACE reads with MiXCR, one row per CDR3 protein. Of 15,000 to 20,000 distinct CDR3 sequences in the sample, roughly 2.1% were seen once. Sample: healthy donor T cells cultured with leukemia cells. The receptors were sampled from a human donor in good health. Some clones in this sample may be carry-over from other donors' samples.

The sample holds many counts of this clonotype. The chain recombines TRBV19 with TRBJ2-7, with D perhaps assigned TRBD1 or TRBD2 (5 bases each). V was shortened by 5 bases and J by 3 bases, with 14 bases between the two germline ends. The CDR3 totals 14 residues. Germline loops: CDR1 LNHDA, CDR2 SQIVND (reference sequence). CDR3 bases: TGTGCCAGTAGTGTACTCGGGGACGACTACGAGCAGTACTTC. Translation gives CASSVLGDDYEQYF.

This clonotype has ten or more counts. The V and J genes are TRBV3-1 and TRBJ1-2; D is ambiguous. The CDR3 has 13 residues. V was shortened by 0 bases and J by 8 bases, with 10 bases between the two germline ends. Germline V CDR1 and CDR2: LGHDT, YNNKEL (reference sequence). CDR3 DNA sequence: TGTGCCAGCAGCCAAGATTTCTTCGGGGGCTACACCTTC. Translated, it gives CASSQDFFGGYTF.

This clonotype was counted at least ten times. This chain joins TRBV6-5 and TRBJ1-6; tentative D call: TRBD1 (5 bases). Trimming shortened V by 5 bases and J by 6 bases, and 14 bases separated the two germline ends. The CDR3 consists of 15 residues. Germline CDR1 is MNHEY and CDR2 is SVGAGI. This CDR3 is CASSQGPIPNSPLHF. CDR3 DNA sequence: TGTGCCAGCAGTCAGGGTCCCATCCCTAATTCACCCCTCCACTTT.

This clonotype has at least ten counts. The chain carries TRBV6-2 or TRBV6-3 and TRBJ1-5; D not resolved. Germline V CDR1 and CDR2: MNHEY, SVGEGT. There are 15 residues in the CDR3. V lost 0 bases, J lost 5 bases, and 11 bases lay in between. The CDR3 protein is CASSYSSPVYQPQHF. DNA of the CDR3: TGTGCCAGCAGTTACTCGAGTCCGGTTTATCAGCCCCAGCATTTT.

This clonotype has ten or more counts. This chain uses TRBV9 with TRBJ2-1; 12 nucleotides agree with TRBD2. Germline CDR1 and CDR2: SGDLS and YYNGEE. The CDR3 covers 15 residues. Trimming removed 2 bases from V and 4 bases from J; junction bases left unmatched: 1. The CDR3 sequence: CASSVGTSGYNEQFF. CDR3 nucleotide sequence: TGTGCCAGCAGCGTCGGGACTAGCGGGTACAATGAGCAGTTCTTC.

This clonotype was seen more than once but under ten times. The V call is TRBV4-2, the J call TRBJ1-6, with TRBD1 matching 10 bases. J lost 7 bases, V lost 3 bases, and 6 bases had no gene match. The CDR3 totals 16 residues. In germline, CDR1 is LGHNA, CDR2 YNFKEQ. This CDR3 is CASSQPGQGTNSPLHF. CDR3 DNA sequence: TGTGCCAGCAGCCAGCCGGGACAGGGGACAAATTCACCCCTCCACTTT.

J is TRBJ2-5 and V is TRBV7-9; D is uncertain. Germline V gene lookup returns CDR1 SEHNR and CDR2 FQNEAQ (reference sequence). V lost 0 bases, J lost 0 bases, and 8 bases lay in between. The CDR3 is made up of 15 amino acids. CDR3 amino acids: CASSLADVYQETQYF. As DNA, the CDR3 is TGTGCCAGCAGCTTAGCAGACGTCTACCAAGAGACCCAGTACTTC.

This clonotype has ten or more counts. The rearrangement uses TRBV23-1 and TRBJ2-5, with D perhaps matching TRBD1 (5 bases). TRBV23-1 is flagged as an ORF with uncertain function. This CDR3 has 13 amino acids. V was pared by 4 bases and J by 5 bases, with 11 bases between. The CDR3 here is CASSPLRQETQYF. Here the CDR3 DNA reads TGCGCCAGCAGTCCCCTAAGACAGGAGACCCAGTACTTC.

This clonotype was detected many times. The chain links TRBV19 to TRBJ2-7; TRBD1 matches at 10 bases. V lost 3 bases to trimming and J lost 5 bases; unmatched junction nucleotides: 10. From germline, CDR1 is LNHDA and CDR2 SQIVND (reference sequence). The CDR3 extends over 16 amino acids. The CDR3, as DNA: TGTGCCAGTAGTATTTCGGGACAGGGGTTTTTTAACGAGCAGTACTTC. Residues: CASSISGQGFFNEQYF.

This clonotype was seen many times. The chain combines TRBV12-3 or TRBV12-4 with TRBJ1-2; the match to TRBD1 covers 7 bases. This CDR3 has 14 amino acids. The trim removed 7 bases at V and 7 bases at J, leaving 12 bases unmatched. The CDR3 DNA reads TGTGCCAGCACTTTGACAGGGTCGGGTCTTGGCTACACCTTC. This encodes CASTLTGSGLGYTF.

A few counts support this clonotype. An end of the junction differs from the germline gene, which may be a read error. This chain uses TRBV7-9 with TRBJ2-7, with D perhaps matching TRBD1 (5 bases). Germline values: CDR1 SEHNR, CDR2 FQNEAQ (reference sequence). This CDR3 comprises 15 residues. CDR3 DNA: TGTGCCGGCAGCTTAGTGGTAGGGGAACTCGACGAGCAGTACTTC. Amino acids: CAGSLVVGELDEQYF.

This clonotype is judged medium-sized. This chain joins TRBV6-1 and TRBJ1-6, with D possibly being TRBD1 (6 bases). The length of the CDR3 is 14 residues. Germline V CDR1 and CDR2: MNHNS, SASEGT. Trimming removed 8 bases at V and 7 bases at J, with 15 bases between. Here the CDR3 reads CASGPDRVNSPLHF. The CDR3 DNA is TGTGCCAGCGGGCCGGACAGAGTAAATTCACCCCTCCACTTT.

A remark on this clonotype: A much larger clone differs from this one at a single base, so this may be a read error. The chain combines TRBV27 with TRBJ2-1, with D unresolved. Looked up from germline, CDR1 is MNHEY and CDR2 is SMNVEV (reference sequence). CDR3 length: 13 residues. Trimming cost V 2 bases and J 4 bases, with 6 bases left between them. The CDR3 region has the DNA TGTGCCAGCAGTTTAAAGGCGTACAATGAGCAGTTCTTC. Amino acid sequence: CASSLKAYNEQFF.

The rearrangement uses TRBV7-9 and TRBJ2-2; 12 nucleotides agree with TRBD2. Germline lookup yields CDR1 SEHNR and CDR2 FQNEAQ (reference sequence). The CDR3 extends over 15 amino acids. J was trimmed by 6 bases and V by 4 bases; bases with no gene match: 3. The CDR3 coding sequence is TGTGCCAGCAGCTCGGGGACTAGCGGGTCCGGGGAGCTGTTTTTT. It is translated as CASSSGTSGSGELFF.